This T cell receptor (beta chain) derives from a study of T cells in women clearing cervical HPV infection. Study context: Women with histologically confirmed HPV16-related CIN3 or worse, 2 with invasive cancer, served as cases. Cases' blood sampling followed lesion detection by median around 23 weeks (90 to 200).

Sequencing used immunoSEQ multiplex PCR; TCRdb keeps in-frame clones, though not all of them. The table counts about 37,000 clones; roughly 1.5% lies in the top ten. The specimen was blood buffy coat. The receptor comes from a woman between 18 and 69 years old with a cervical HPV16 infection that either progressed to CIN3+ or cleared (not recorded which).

The CDR3 DNA, read in part, is TGTGCCAGCTCACCAGGGTCAGGGTCTAATTCACCC. Residues: CASSPGSGSNSP. The whole CDR3 sequence is CASSPGSGSNSPLHF. J is TRBJ1-6 and V is TRBV18, with a tentative D call TRBD1 (5 bases). Coverage ceases 3 residues before the CDR3 finishes, and the germline J gene fills in the end. The germline CDR1 and CDR2 sequences are KGHSH and LQKENI. V gave up 2 bases and J gave up 6 bases, with 11 bases separating them. This CDR3 has 15 amino acids.